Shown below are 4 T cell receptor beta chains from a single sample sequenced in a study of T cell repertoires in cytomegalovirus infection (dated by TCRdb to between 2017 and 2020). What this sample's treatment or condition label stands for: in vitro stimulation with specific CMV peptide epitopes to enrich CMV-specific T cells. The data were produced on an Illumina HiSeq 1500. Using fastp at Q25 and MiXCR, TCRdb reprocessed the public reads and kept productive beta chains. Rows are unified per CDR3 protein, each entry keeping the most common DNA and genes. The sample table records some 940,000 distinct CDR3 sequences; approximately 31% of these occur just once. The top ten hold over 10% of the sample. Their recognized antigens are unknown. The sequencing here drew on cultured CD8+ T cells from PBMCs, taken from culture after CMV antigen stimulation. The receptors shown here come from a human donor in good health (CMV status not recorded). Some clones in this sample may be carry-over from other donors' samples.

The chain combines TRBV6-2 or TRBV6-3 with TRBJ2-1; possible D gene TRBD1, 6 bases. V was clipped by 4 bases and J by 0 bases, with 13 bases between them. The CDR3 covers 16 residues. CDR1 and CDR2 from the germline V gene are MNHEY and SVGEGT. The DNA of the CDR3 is TGTGCCAGCAGTTTGGGGGCCTACAGCTCCTACAATGAGCAGTTCTTC. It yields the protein CASSLGAYSSYNEQFF.

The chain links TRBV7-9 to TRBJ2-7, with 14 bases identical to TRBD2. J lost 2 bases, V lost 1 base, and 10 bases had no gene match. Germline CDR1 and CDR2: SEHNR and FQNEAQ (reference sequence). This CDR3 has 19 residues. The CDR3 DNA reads TGTGCCAGCAGCTTAGACCCCCGGGGACTAGCGGGGGACGCCTACGAGCAGTACTTC. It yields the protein CASSLDPRGLAGDAYEQYF. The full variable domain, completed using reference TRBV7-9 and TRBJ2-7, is DTGVSQNPRHKITKRGQNVTFRCDPISEHNRLYWYRQTLGQGPEFLTYFQNEAQLEKSRLLSDRFSAERPKGSFSTLEIQRTEQGDSAMYLCASSLDPRGLAGDAYEQYFGPGTRLTVT.

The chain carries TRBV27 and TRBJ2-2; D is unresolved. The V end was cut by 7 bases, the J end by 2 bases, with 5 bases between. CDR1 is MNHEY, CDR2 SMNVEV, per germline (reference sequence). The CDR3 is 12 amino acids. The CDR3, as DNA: TGTGCCAGCAATTCCAACACCGGGGAGCTGTTTTTT. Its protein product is CASNSNTGELFF.

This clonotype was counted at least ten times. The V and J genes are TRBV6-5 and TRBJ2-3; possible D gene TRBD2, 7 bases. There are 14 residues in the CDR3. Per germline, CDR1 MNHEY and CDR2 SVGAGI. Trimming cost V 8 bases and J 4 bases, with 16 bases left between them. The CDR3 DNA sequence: TGTGCCAGCTCAAGGGGGGGGGCACCAGATACGCAGTATTTT. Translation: CASSRGGAPDTQYF.